Detailed here is one T cell receptor beta chain. The sample originates from a study of T cell changes during pregnancy in multiple sclerosis. TCRdb's copy holds only in-frame clones and misses some; the assay was immunoSEQ multiplex PCR. Among some 18,000 clones listed, 87% were seen once. Germline loops: CDR1 GTSNPN, CDR2 SVGIG (reference sequence). J gave up 3 bases and V 0 bases, and 4 bases lay outside the gene matches. The CDR3 spans 15 residues. This receptor was obtained from a female donor in good health, enrolled as a control in a pregnancy study. The material sequenced was CD8+ T cells from peripheral blood mononuclear cells, taken in the third trimester of pregnancy. The J gene is TRBJ2-1, the V gene TRBV30, with 8 nucleotides matching TRBD2. This chain's CDR3 is CAWSVGGRNYNEQFF. The CDR3 DNA sequence: TGTGCCTGGAGTGTTGGCGGGAGGAACTACAATGAGCAGTTCTTC. Together with reference TRBV30 and TRBJ2-1, the CDR3 gives the full variable domain: SQTIHQWPATLVQPVGSPLSLECTVEGTSNPNLYWYRQAAGRGLQLLFYSVGIGQISSEVPQNLSASRPQDRQFILSSKKLLLSDSGFYLCAWSVGGRNYNEQFFGPGTRLTVL.